A single sample gave rise to the 19 T cell receptor beta chains below, sequenced in a study of cytomegalovirus exposure and HLA in healthy donors. Libraries were prepared by immunoSEQ multiplex PCR; TCRdb keeps only in-frame clonotypes and omits some of them. The data show 140,000 to 150,000 clones, about 95% seen once. Sequencing input: PBMCs. Receptors were obtained from a man younger than 35 in good health and CMV-seropositive.

V usage is TRBV27 and J usage is TRBJ2-7; D is possibly TRBD2 (5 bases). V lost 3 bases and J 6 bases, leaving 24 bases between the germline ends. The CDR3 loop spans 17 amino acids. Germline-derived CDR1 and CDR2 are MNHEY and SMNVEV (reference sequence). CDR3 residues: CASSFTRIGRPLREQYF. The CDR3 DNA reads TGTGCCAGCAGTTTTACTAGAATTGGCCGGCCGCTACGCGAGCAGTACTTC.

The chain couples TRBV11-2 to TRBJ2-1; D might be TRBD2 (6 bases). Germline V gene data show CDR1 as SGHAT and CDR2 as FQNNGV. CDR3 length: 15 residues. The V gene lost 5 bases and the J gene lost 3 bases, with 14 bases spanning the gap. The CDR3, as DNA: TGTGCCAGCAGCAGCCGGGACTGGGTCTACAATGAGCAGTTCTTC. Translation gives CASSSRDWVYNEQFF.

This chain uses TRBV7-9 with TRBJ2-7; TRBD1 agrees at 10 bases. This CDR3 comprises 15 residues. Germline V CDR1 and CDR2: SEHNR, FQNEAQ (reference sequence). V lost 4 bases to trimming and J lost 3 bases; unmatched junction nucleotides: 6. For the CDR3, the DNA is TGTGCCAGCAGCTCCCGGGACAGGGGACTCTACGAGCAGTACTTC. Translating it yields CASSSRDRGLYEQYF. The full variable domain, rest sourced from reference TRBV7-9 and TRBJ2-7, is DTGVSQNPRHKITKRGQNVTFRCDPISEHNRLYWYRQTLGQGPEFLTYFQNEAQLEKSRLLSDRFSAERPKGSFSTLEIQRTEQGDSAMYLCASSSRDRGLYEQYFGPGTRLTVT.

The gene calls are TRBV21-1 and TRBJ2-2; the table's D call of TRBD2 was not tested on the DNA. TRBV21-1 is classified as a pseudogene. CDR3 length: 17 amino acids. The CDR3 DNA follows: TGTGCCAGCAGCAACCGACTAGCGGGAGGGCCGGGAGGGGAGCTGTTTTTT. This gives the protein CASSNRLAGGPGGELFF.

The chain is built from TRBV27 and TRBJ2-6, with D possibly matching TRBD2 (6 bases). The CDR3 is 14 residues long. V lost 11 bases and J 4 bases, leaving 15 bases between the germline ends. Germline loops: CDR1 MNHEY, CDR2 SMNVEV (reference sequence). The CDR3: CASGGVGGANVLTF. CDR3 DNA: TGTGCCTCGGGCGGGGTCGGGGGGGCCAACGTCCTGACTTTC.

The gene calls are TRBV7-8 and TRBJ2-3, with 12 bases lining up with TRBD2. Germline V gene sequence: CDR1 SGHVS, CDR2 FQNEAQ. The CDR3 has 16 amino acids. V dropped 5 bases and J dropped 1; count of bases not matched to a gene: 4. In DNA form, the CDR3 reads TGTGCCAGCAGCACCCGACTAGCGGGGGGCACAGATACGCAGTATTTT. Translating it yields CASSTRLAGGTDTQYF.

The genes are TRBV28 and TRBJ1-5, with TRBD1 matching 7 bases. Looked up from germline, CDR1 is MDHEN and CDR2 is SYDVKM. V gave up 5 bases and J gave up 3 bases; unmatched junction bases: 10. This CDR3 has 16 amino acids. The CDR3 coding sequence is TGTGCCAGCAGTCACTACAGGGGTCGCGACAATCAGCCCCAGCATTTT. This encodes CASSHYRGRDNQPQHF.

The gene calls are TRBV6-1 and TRBJ2-5, with TRBD1 matching 7 bases. Germline lookup yields CDR1 MNHNS and CDR2 SASEGT. This CDR3 region has 15 residues. J gave up 1 base and V 2 bases, and 4 bases lay outside the gene matches. The CDR3 region has the DNA TGTGCCAGCAGTGAATACAGGGGATCCCAAGAGACCCAGTACTTC. This gives the protein CASSEYRGSQETQYF.

The V and J genes are TRBV4-1 and TRBJ1-3; no definite D call. Deletions cut 5 bases from V and 0 bases from J, with 8 bases between. Per the germline V gene, CDR1 is MGHRA and CDR2 is YSYEKL. CDR3 length: 14 amino acids. The CDR3 loop reads CASSSQISGNTIYF. In DNA form, the CDR3 reads TGCGCCAGCAGCTCCCAGATCTCTGGAAACACCATATATTTT.

The chain employs TRBV7-2 and TRBJ2-1; 7 bases fit TRBD2. There are 15 residues in the CDR3. V lost 1 base, J lost 7 bases, and 7 bases stayed unmatched. Germline values: CDR1 SGHTA, CDR2 FQGNSA. CDR3: CASSLEGGSRNEQFF. DNA of the CDR3: TGTGCCAGCAGCTTAGAGGGCGGGAGTAGGAATGAGCAGTTCTTC.

The rearrangement joins TRBV7-2 to TRBJ2-7; D perhaps matches TRBD1 (6 bases). Germline V gives CDR1 SGHTA, CDR2 FQGNSA. This CDR3 comprises 16 residues. Trimming took 2 bases from V and 2 from J, leaving 16 bases between them. CDR3 region: CASSLSSGQMPYEQYF. The CDR3 nucleotides are TGTGCCAGCAGCTTATCGTCCGGACAGATGCCCTACGAGCAGTACTTC.

The chain uses TRBV27 and TRBJ2-1, with D perhaps TRBD1 (6 bases). The V and J ends lost 0 bases and 10 bases respectively, with 19 bases between them. Germline V gene sequence: CDR1 MNHEY, CDR2 SMNVEV (reference sequence). The CDR3 length is 16 residues. The CDR3 DNA reads as TGTGCCAGCAGTTTATCTAACGGCGCTCGGACAGCCGAGCAGTTCTTC. This sequence encodes CASSLSNGARTAEQFF.

The V call is TRBV2, the J call TRBJ2-1, with D uncertain. The V end was cut by 7 bases, the J end by 1 base, with 17 bases between. The germline gives CDR1 SNHLY, CDR2 FYNNEI. The CDR3 spans 16 residues. DNA for the CDR3: TGTGCCAGCACCGTATCCCGAGACTCATCCTACAATGAGCAGTTCTTC. It codes for CASTVSRDSSYNEQFF.

The rearrangement joins TRBV6-1 to TRBJ1-5, with 8 bases that match TRBD1. J was trimmed by 7 bases and V by 7 bases; bases with no gene match: 6. The germline gives CDR1 MNHNS, CDR2 SASEGT. The CDR3 contains 13 residues. CDR3 coding DNA: TGTGCCAGCAATTTAGACAGGGGCCAGCCCCAGCATTTT. Its translation is CASNLDRGQPQHF.

The rearrangement links TRBV5-5 to TRBJ2-7; D unresolved. This CDR3 is 16 amino acids long. V lost 2 bases and J 1 base, leaving 16 bases between the germline ends. CDR1 and CDR2 (germline): SGHKS, YYEKEE (reference sequence). The CDR3 reads CASSFSPSLSSYEQYF. The CDR3 DNA follows: TGTGCCAGCAGCTTTTCCCCCTCTCTGTCTTCCTACGAGCAGTACTTC.

The rearrangement uses TRBV10-1 and TRBJ1-5; D unclear. Per the germline V gene, CDR1 is WNHNN and CDR2 is SYGVQD (reference sequence). The CDR3 consists of 13 residues. Trimming cost V 6 bases and J 5 bases, with 11 bases left between them. The chain's CDR3 is CASRGGLHQPQHF. CDR3 nucleotides: TGCGCCAGCAGGGGTGGGCTCCATCAGCCCCAGCATTTT.

The rearrangement links TRBV4-2 to TRBJ2-1, with TRBD2 identical over 13 bases. After removal of 3 bases from V and 7 bases from J, the junction contained 6 bases not matched to a gene. CDR3 size: 16 residues. The germline CDR1 and CDR2 sequences are LGHNA and YNFKEQ. DNA for the CDR3: TGTGCCAGCAGCCAGAACGGACTAGCGGGAGAGAATGAGCAGTTCTTC. Protein: CASSQNGLAGENEQFF.

This clone showed up just once. The genes are TRBV5-1 and TRBJ2-3; D uncertain. CDR3 length: 13 amino acids. V was clipped by 3 bases and J by 5 bases, with 10 bases between them. Germline CDR1 SGHRS, CDR2 YFSETQ. CDR3 bases: TGCGCCAGCAGCTCGGTTGTTAAAGATACGCAGTATTTT. Its protein is CASSSVVKDTQYF.

In the case of this clone: This specimen includes other DNA sequences encoding the same CDR3. The genes are TRBV27 and TRBJ2-5; D is undetermined. Germline-derived CDR1 and CDR2 are MNHEY and SMNVEV (reference sequence). V was pared by 4 bases and J by 2 bases, with 2 bases between. The CDR3 runs to 11 residues. Here the CDR3 reads CASSSQETQYF. DNA for the CDR3: TGTGCCAGCAGTTCGCAAGAGACCCAGTACTTC.